This passage covers 24 T cell receptor beta chains from one sample sequenced in a study of tumor-infiltrating lymphocytes in oesophageal squamous cell carcinoma. TCRdb reprocessed the PCR reads with MiXCR, giving one entry per CDR3 protein. The repertoire has some 20,000 distinct CDR3 sequences, over 45% of them found once; the top ten carry 20% to 25%. Sequencing input: esophageal tumor tissue. The source is a male donor with esophageal squamous cell carcinoma.

In this sample, this clonotype turned up many times. This chain links TRBV5-5 with TRBJ2-1; D is uncertain. The CDR3 is made up of 12 amino acids. V was clipped by 4 bases and J by 4 bases, with 6 bases between them. Germline CDR1 SGHKS, CDR2 YYEKEE (reference sequence). The CDR3 is CASSPIYNEQFF. DNA of the CDR3: TGTGCCAGCAGCCCCATTTACAATGAGCAGTTCTTC.

This clonotype was observed a few times. This rearrangement joins TRBV28 to TRBJ2-1; the D gene is possibly TRBD2 (6 bases). Trimming shortened V by 2 bases and J by 3 bases, and 14 bases separated the two germline ends. Per germline, CDR1 MDHEN and CDR2 SYDVKM. The CDR3 consists of 16 residues. CDR3 in amino acids: CASSLPSEGGYNEQFF. CDR3 nucleotides: TGTGCCAGCAGTTTACCCTCGGAGGGCGGCTACAATGAGCAGTTCTTC.

This clonotype showed up just a few times. The CDR3 loop is CASSRGQTYEQYF. The DNA for the CDR3 is TGTGCCAGCAGCCGGGGACAGACCTACGAGCAGTACTTC. This chain uses TRBV7-2 with TRBJ2-1, with 7 bases aligning to TRBD1. The J call may be mistaken, given a closer DNA end match to TRBJ2-7. This CDR3 region has 13 residues. The V gene's germline CDR1 is SGHTA and CDR2 FQGNSA.

This clonotype was recorded at least ten times. With a much larger clone just one base away, this may be a read error. V and J are TRBV6-2 or TRBV6-3 and TRBJ2-5, with 10 bases identical to TRBD1. The J call is doubtful: the DNA matches TRBJ2-7 better. Germline V gene data show CDR1 as MNHEY and CDR2 as SVGEGT. This CDR3 contains 14 residues. CDR3 loop: CASSYWGQGYEQYF. The CDR3 DNA follows: TGTGCCAGCAGTTACTGGGGACAGGGGTACGAGCAGTACTTC.

The chain carries TRBV6-1 and TRBJ1-4; possibly TRBD1 for D (5 bases). Trimming left V 4 bases short and J 6 bases short, with 12 bases between. This CDR3 has 14 residues. Germline assignment: CDR1 MNHNS and CDR2 SASEGT. The CDR3 nucleotides are TGTGCCAGCAGTGTGGCAGGGTGGGATGAAAAACTGTTTTTT. As protein: CASSVAGWDEKLFF.

CDR3 sequence: CASSFPESYEQYF. In nucleotides, the CDR3 is TGTGCCAGCAGCTTTCCGGAATCCTACGAGCAGTACTTC. The chain employs TRBV7-6 and TRBJ2-7; D uncertain. CDR3 size: 13 residues. In germline, CDR1 is SGHVS, CDR2 FNYEAQ. V lost 3 bases and J 1 base, leaving 7 bases between the germline ends.

As for this clonotype: This may stem from a read error, because a much larger clone lies one nucleotide away. The chain joins TRBV7-6 to TRBJ2-5; TRBD2 is a possible D gene (5 bases). V was shortened by 4 bases and J by 11 bases, with 23 bases between the two germline ends. Germline V gives CDR1 SGHVS, CDR2 FNYEAQ. The CDR3 consists of 15 residues. CDR3 region: CASSSWSSLGNEQYF. As DNA, the CDR3 is TGTGCCAGCAGCTCGTGGAGTAGTCTCGGGAATGAGCAGTACTTC. The full variable domain, rest sourced from reference TRBV7-6 and TRBJ2-5, is GAGVSQSPRYKVTKRGQDVALRCDPISGHVSLYWYRQALGQGPEFLTYFNYEAQQDKSGLPNDRFSAERPEGSISTLTIQRTEQRDSAMYRCASSSWSSLGNEQYFGPGTRLLVL.

The sample holds many counts of this clonotype. A much larger clone lies a single base off, so this may be a read error. This chain connects TRBV24-1 to TRBJ2-4; no clear D gene. The J call may not be correct, given that the DNA end is closer to TRBJ2-7. This CDR3 is 11 amino acids long. Germline CDR1 is KGHDR and CDR2 is SFDVKD. The DNA of the CDR3 is TGTGCCACCAGTGAGGGTAGCGAGCAGTACTTC. Protein sequence: CATSEGSEQYF.

There are many counts of this clonotype. A single base separates this from a much larger clone, so it may be a read error. The gene calls are TRBV28 and TRBJ2-5; D unclear. CDR3 length: 13 residues. Germline lookup yields CDR1 MDHEN and CDR2 SYDVKM. V shed 0 bases and J shed 11 bases, with 13 bases lying between them. The CDR3 protein is CASSLWLANEQYF. In nucleotides, the CDR3 is TGTGCCAGCAGTTTATGGCTGGCGAATGAGCAGTACTTC. The whole variable domain, remainder taken from reference TRBV28 and TRBJ2-5, is DVKVTQSSRYLVKRTGEKVFLECVQDMDHENMFWYRQDPGLGLRLIYFSYDVKMKEKGDIPEGYSVSREKKERFSLILESASTNQTSMYLCASSLWLANEQYFGPGTRLLVL.

The chain carries TRBV7-3 and TRBJ1-1; TRBD1 agrees at 7 bases. CDR1 and CDR2 (germline): SGHTA, FQGTGA. With 5 bases clipped from V and 4 bases from J, the junction kept 4 bases outside the gene matches. The CDR3 sequence is 13 residues long. CDR3 nucleotides: TGTGCCAGCAGCGCAGGGGGGGGCACTGAAGCTTTCTTT. Amino acids: CASSAGGGTEAFF.

The J gene is TRBJ2-1, the V gene TRBV7-3; D is undetermined. Per the germline V gene, CDR1 is SGHTA and CDR2 is FQGTGA. This CDR3 region has 16 residues. Trimming took 4 bases from V and 3 from J, leaving 16 bases between them. The CDR3 here is CASSSRLQMGYNEQFF. The DNA for the CDR3 is TGTGCCAGCAGCTCACGACTCCAAATGGGCTACAATGAGCAGTTCTTC. The full variable domain, its missing parts supplied by reference TRBV7-3 and TRBJ2-1, is GAGVSQTPSNKVTEKGKYVELRCDPISGHTALYWYRQSLGQGPEFLIYFQGTGAADDSGLPNDRFFAVRPEGSVSTLKIQRTERGDSAVYLCASSSRLQMGYNEQFFGPGTRLTVL.

The V gene is TRBV6-1, the J gene TRBJ1-5; a weak D match, TRBD1 (5 bases). This CDR3 spans 14 amino acids. Trimming shortened V by 6 bases and J by 2 bases, and 11 bases separated the two germline ends. The V gene's germline CDR1 is MNHNS and CDR2 SASEGT. The CDR3 coding sequence is TGTGCCAGCAGGGGGGGGGAAGGCAATCAGCCCCAGCATTTT. Its translation is CASRGGEGNQPQHF.

This rearrangement joins TRBV28 to TRBJ1-2, with a tentative D call TRBD1 (5 bases). Germline V gives CDR1 MDHEN, CDR2 SYDVKM. This CDR3 has 14 residues. V gave up 6 bases and J gave up 4 bases, with 15 bases separating them. DNA of the CDR3: TGTGCCAGCAGAGCAACGGGGCTAGGCTATGGCTACACCTTC. Translating it yields CASRATGLGYGYTF.

This clonotype has at least ten counts. Without the conserved terminal phenylalanine or tryptophan, this CDR3 likely stems from a read error. No DNA is shown, since the ends of the CDR3 on it are uncertain; the CDR3 is the one TCRdb lists. CDR3: CWGNGIRDQDM. The chain couples TRBV6-8 to TRBJ2-6; the DNA was not used to check the table's D call, TRBD1. Germline CDR1 and CDR2: MNHGY and SAAAGT. The CDR3 contains 11 residues when both ends are counted.

A remark on this clonotype: A read error may produce the germline difference seen at one junction end. The chain joins TRBV5-3 to TRBJ2-1; the match to TRBD2 covers 8 bases. TRBV5-3 is an ORF; its function is uncertain. The CDR3 loop spans 14 amino acids. The CDR3 DNA sequence: TGTGCCAGAAGCCAACCGGGGGGGGCACACGAGCGGTACTTC. This translates into CARSQPGGAHERYF.

V gene TRBV7-3 combines with J gene TRBJ1-1, with D perhaps TRBD1 (5 bases). In germline, CDR1 is SGHTA, CDR2 FQGTGA. Trimming shortened V by 4 bases and J by 6 bases, and 9 bases separated the two germline ends. CDR3 size: 12 residues. The CDR3 DNA reads TGTGCCAGCAGCTCGGGGGGTCCTGAAGCTTTCTTT. It codes for CASSSGGPEAFF.

Details on this clonotype: Germline and junction disagree at one end, which may indicate a read error. J is TRBJ1-6 and V is TRBV12-3 or TRBV12-4; TRBD1 is a possible D gene (6 bases). The CDR3 runs to 13 residues. The CDR3 reads CASSRNRVGEQYF. The CDR3 DNA sequence: TGTGCCAGCAGCCGGAACAGGGTTGGCGAGCAGTACTTT.

This clonotype is judged large (0.1 to 1%). This chain joins TRBV7-9 and TRBJ2-1; 14 positions match TRBD2. The J segment lost 9 bases and the V segment lost 5 bases, leaving 9 bases of the junction unmatched. The CDR3 is made up of 16 amino acids. Looked up from germline, CDR1 is SEHNR and CDR2 is FQNEAQ (reference sequence). This CDR3 is CASSPRTSGRNVEQFF. In DNA, the CDR3 is TGTGCCAGCAGCCCGCGGACTAGCGGGAGGAATGTTGAGCAGTTCTTC.

The chain links TRBV20-1 to TRBJ2-4, with 12 bases that match TRBD2. The DNA end lines up better with TRBJ2-7; the J call may be wrong. This CDR3 comprises 14 residues. The germline V gene encodes CDR1 DFQATT and CDR2 SNEGSKA (reference sequence). CDR3 DNA sequence: TGCAGTGCTAGGAGATCTAGCGGGAGGGACGAGCAGTACTTC. Translation: CSARRSSGRDEQYF.

The chain carries TRBV28 and TRBJ1-4; weak D call: TRBD1 (5 bases). The CDR3 contains 16 residues. Trimming took off 7 bases at V and 8 bases at J, with 23 bases between the two ends. Germline CDR1 reads MDHEN; CDR2 reads SYDVKM. The CDR3 nucleotides are TGTGCCAGCACTAACAGCGGGACCATTGGTACGGAAAAACTGTTTTTT. Translated, it gives CASTNSGTIGTEKLFF.

This clonotype was observed a few times. V gene TRBV10-3 combines with J gene TRBJ2-1; 12 positions match TRBD2. This CDR3 comprises 16 residues. Looked up from germline, CDR1 is ENHRY and CDR2 is SYGVKD. With V trimmed by 3 bases and J by 5 bases, 5 bases remained unmatched. For the CDR3, the DNA is TGTGCCATCAGTGACCCTAGCGGGAGGGCGGACAATGAGCAGTTCTTC. This translates into CAISDPSGRADNEQFF.

This clonotype was counted ten times or more. The rearrangement uses TRBV7-9 and TRBJ2-1, with no clear D. V lost 5 bases and J lost 8, with 19 bases in between. This CDR3 has 15 residues. Germline-derived CDR1 and CDR2 are SEHNR and FQNEAQ (reference sequence). The CDR3 loop reads CASSRVGPQVHEQFF. The CDR3 DNA follows: TGTGCCAGCAGCCGGGTTGGGCCCCAGGTCCATGAGCAGTTCTTC.

This clonotype was seen many times. The chain links TRBV27 to TRBJ1-4; possible D gene TRBD1, 5 bases. This CDR3 spans 19 amino acids. Germline CDR1 and CDR2: MNHEY and SMNVEV (reference sequence). V lost 4 bases and J lost 5, with 26 bases in between. In nucleotides, the CDR3 is TGTGCCAGCAGTTCTACGGGGTTGGGGGGACCACAGTCGAATGAAAAACTGTTTTTT. Its protein is CASSSTGLGGPQSNEKLFF.

On this clonotype: An end of the junction differs from the germline gene, which may be a read error. The chain is built from TRBV7-3 and TRBJ1-2; a weak D match, TRBD1 (6 bases). This CDR3 spans 12 amino acids. Germline V gives CDR1 SGHTA, CDR2 FQGTGA. The CDR3 region is CASSLTGYGYNF. The CDR3, as DNA: TGTGCCAGCAGCCTAACAGGGTATGGCTACAACTTC.